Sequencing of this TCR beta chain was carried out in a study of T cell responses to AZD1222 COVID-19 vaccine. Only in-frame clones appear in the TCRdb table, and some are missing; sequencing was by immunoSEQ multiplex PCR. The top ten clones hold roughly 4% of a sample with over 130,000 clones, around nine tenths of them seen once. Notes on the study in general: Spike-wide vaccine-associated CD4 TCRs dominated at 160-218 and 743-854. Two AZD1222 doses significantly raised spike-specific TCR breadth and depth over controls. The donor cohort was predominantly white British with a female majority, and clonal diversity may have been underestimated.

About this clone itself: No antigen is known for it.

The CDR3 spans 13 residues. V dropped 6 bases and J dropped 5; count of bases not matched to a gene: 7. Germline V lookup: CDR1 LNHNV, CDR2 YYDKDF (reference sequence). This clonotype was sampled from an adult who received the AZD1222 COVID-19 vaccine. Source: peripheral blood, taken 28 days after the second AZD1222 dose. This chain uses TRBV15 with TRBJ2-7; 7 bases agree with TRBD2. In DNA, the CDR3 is TGTGCCACCAGAGATAGCGGGCTAGACGAGCAGTACTTC. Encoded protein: CATRDSGLDEQYF.